This record covers a single T cell receptor (beta chain). There is no known antigen for this receptor. No base qualities exist here, and no much larger clone lies one base off it. The sample belongs to a study of shared clonotypes between healthy human individuals (dated by TCRdb to 2018 to 2021). With respect to the entire study: The cohort included a few men and a couple of women between 18 and 49 years of age. To increase sequencing depth and limit assay-specific biases, TCR repertoire library preparation and sequencing were carried out by different laboratories using diverse techniques. Blood TCR repertoires of a handful of healthy adults were deeply sequenced to estimate repertoire size and the extent of clonotype sharing between individuals. Per donor, leukapheresis produced somewhere between about 0.85 and 10 billion PBMCs. For each donor, three plates each were used for CD4 naive and CD4 memory, two plates were used for CD8 naive, and one plate was used for CD8 memory. General study outcomes and caveats: Pairwise subsampling indicated that sequencing depth was expected to affect the degree of clonotype sharing among donors. Because the study included a small number of donors, the genetic and exposure-history diversity represented was limited. Compared with non-shared clonotypes, the clonotypes found in all four sorted-subset donors had higher generation probabilities. About 5% of naive CD4, 3.5% of naive CD8, roughly 2.4% of memory CD4, and approximately 0.4% of memory CD8 clonotypes were shared across several donors. Larger estimated clonotype richness was generally found for naive subsets than for memory subsets. Only blood was sampled, and tissue TCR repertoires likely differ from those in blood. Even with the large sequencing depth, rarefaction of the sorted-subset datasets indicated that sequencing was incomplete.

For the CD8 naive samples, CD45RO-negative cells were positively selected for CCR7, yielding a CD45RA+CCR7+ population from which TemRA cells were excluded. The donors were healthy, HIV-negative adults with no recently reported acute infections or vaccinations. Only Caucasian adults living in Nashville, Tennessee, USA were represented among the donors. Blood was collected by leukapheresis, and PBMCs were isolated by Ficoll-Histopaque density gradient centrifugation and then cryopreserved in liquid nitrogen vapor phase. Analytical flow cytometry was used to check the purity and quantity of each magnetically sorted T cell population. Each sorted fraction had its genomic DNA isolated and then quantified by UV absorbance on a Nanodrop 2000c. Using the deep immunoSEQ assay, TCR CDR3 regions were amplified from genomic DNA by multiplex PCR. For each cell subset, the extracted genomic DNA was distributed evenly across all wells of several immunoSEQ 96-well plates, and each plate served as one replicate. For sorted subsets, each replicate PCR was loaded with 200 to 250 ng genomic DNA, equivalent to some 31,000 T cell genomes. Purified libraries were quantified with a Qubit 3.0 fluorometer, sized on a Bioanalyzer 2100, and re-quantified with the KAPA Library Quantification kit. Every immunoSEQ 96-well plate was sequenced on a separate single-read 150-cycle Illumina NextSeq 550 flow cell. Per the authors' processing: Because the immunoSEQ output included only junctional sequences and no quality scores, the filtering could not be the same as the filtering used for full-length reads. To assign V/J genes and CDR3, sequences were annotated using PyIR, a Python wrapper for IgBLAST v1.9, with IMGT germline references. Any read was removed if the V/J assignment was weak (E-value above 1e-6), the CDR3 was missing, or the read contained stop codons, out-of-frame junctions, or ambiguous translated residues. V3J clonotypes were defined by identical inferred V gene, J gene, and CDR3 amino acid sequence. Percentage overlap between repertoires was computed as shared unique clonotypes divided by the size of the smaller repertoire. Richness of each repertoire was evaluated using RTK rarefaction, the Chao1 estimator, and Recon v2.1 estimates of unobserved clonotypes. OLGA was used to compute generation probabilities for all TCRbeta clonotypes that the gDNA method yielded from four donors. The table was pulled from immuneACCESS by TCRdb, which kept in-frame rearrangements only. Such tables lose some clones; where checked, under half of the loss comes from unresolved V genes, and the rest has no known cause. From that table come the V and J calls and clone size; the DNA was used to work out D and trimming. The sample has about 2.1 million clones on record, approximately 94% of them singletons. Over 1.5% of the sample is held by the ten biggest clonotypes.

V and J are truncated by 4 bases and 3 bases respectively, leaving an intervening sequence of 14 bases. The germline V gene provides CDR1 SGHTS and CDR2 YDEGEE. Counted from cysteine to phenylalanine, this CDR3 has 14 amino acids. The kept DNA is CDR3 alone, 42 bases in frame from the first base. The sample taken for sequencing was naive CD8+ T cells from PBMCs. The cell subset or site label, read with the paper, signifies: CD45RA+CCR7+. The receptor's source is a man aged 18 to 30 in good health. Some clones in this sample may be carry-over from other donors' samples. The rearrangement combines TRBV5-8 with TRBJ2-7; the D gene is possibly TRBD1, with 6 bases matching. The DNA is TGTGCCAGCAGCCATTACAGGGATCGCTACGAGCAGTACTTC. Its translation is CASSHYRDRYEQYF.